The next 3 T cell receptor beta chains were all read from a single sample in a study of CD8 T cells in Susac syndrome. About 0.5 to 1 ug RNA was reverse transcribed with random hexamers. In TCRdb, the immunoSEQ multiplex PCR reads were re-called with MiXCR into one record per CDR3 protein. The sample has under 200,000 distinct CDR3 sequences; roughly 90% are singletons. The sample comprised CD4+ T cells from PBMCs. The receptors shown here come from a human donor with Susac syndrome.

The genes are TRBV6-5 and TRBJ1-3; D gene uncertain. The ends were cut back, 3 bases at V and 6 bases at J, with 9 bases in the middle. The germline CDR1 and CDR2 sequences are MNHEY and SVGAGI. The CDR3 totals 13 residues. The CDR3: CASSYSWANTIYF. CDR3 coding DNA: TGTGCCAGCAGTTATAGTTGGGCAAACACCATATATTTT.

This rearrangement joins TRBV27 to TRBJ2-7; D remains unclear. There are 13 residues in the CDR3. Germline V CDR1 and CDR2: MNHEY, SMNVEV (reference sequence). V gave up 5 bases and J gave up 3 bases, with 11 bases separating them. The CDR3 DNA sequence: TGTGCCAGCAGTCCCAGTGTGGGCTACGAGCAGTACTTC. Translating it yields CASSPSVGYEQYF.

This chain joins TRBV11-2 and TRBJ2-6, with D possibly matching TRBD1 (6 bases). Germline loops: CDR1 SGHAT, CDR2 FQNNGV. The V end lost 7 bases, the J end lost 2 bases, and 15 bases lay between the germline ends. The CDR3 has 16 amino acids. The CDR3 here is CASTDHGGTGANVLTF. In nucleotides, the CDR3 is TGTGCCAGCACTGACCATGGGGGCACTGGGGCCAACGTCCTGACTTTC.